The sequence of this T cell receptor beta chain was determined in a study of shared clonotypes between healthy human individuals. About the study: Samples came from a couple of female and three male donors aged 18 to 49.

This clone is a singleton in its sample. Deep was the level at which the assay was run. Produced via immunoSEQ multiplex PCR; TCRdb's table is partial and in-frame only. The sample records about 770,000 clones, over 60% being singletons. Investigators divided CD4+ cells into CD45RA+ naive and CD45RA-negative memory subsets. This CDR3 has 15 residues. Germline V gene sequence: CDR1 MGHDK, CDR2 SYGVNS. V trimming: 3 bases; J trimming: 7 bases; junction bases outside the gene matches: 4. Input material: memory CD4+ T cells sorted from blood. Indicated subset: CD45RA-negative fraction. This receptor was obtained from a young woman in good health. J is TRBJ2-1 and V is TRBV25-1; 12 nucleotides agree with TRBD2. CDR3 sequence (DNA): TGTGCCAGCAGTGAGGAGCTAGCGGGAGGGAATGAGCAGTTCTTC. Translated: CASSEELAGGNEQFF.